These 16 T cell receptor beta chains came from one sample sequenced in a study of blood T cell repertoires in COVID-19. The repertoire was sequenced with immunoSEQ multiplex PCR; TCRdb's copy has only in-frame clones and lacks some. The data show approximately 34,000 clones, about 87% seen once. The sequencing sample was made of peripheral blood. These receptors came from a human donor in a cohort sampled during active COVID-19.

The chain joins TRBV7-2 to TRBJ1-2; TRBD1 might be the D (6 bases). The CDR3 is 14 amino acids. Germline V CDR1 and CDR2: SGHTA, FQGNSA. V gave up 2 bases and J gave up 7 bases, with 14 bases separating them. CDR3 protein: CASSLLARGSGYTF. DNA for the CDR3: TGTGCCAGCAGCTTATTGGCCAGGGGAAGTGGCTACACCTTC.

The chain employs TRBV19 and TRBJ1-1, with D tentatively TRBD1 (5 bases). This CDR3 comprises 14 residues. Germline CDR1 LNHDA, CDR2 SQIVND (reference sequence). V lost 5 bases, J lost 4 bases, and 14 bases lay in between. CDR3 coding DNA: TGTGCCAGTAGTTTAAGTCAGGGAGGCACTGAAGCTTTCTTT. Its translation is CASSLSQGGTEAFF.

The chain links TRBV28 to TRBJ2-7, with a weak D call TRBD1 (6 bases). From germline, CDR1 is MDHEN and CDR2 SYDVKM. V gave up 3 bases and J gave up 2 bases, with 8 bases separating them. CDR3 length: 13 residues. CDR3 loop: CASSFRDTYEQYF. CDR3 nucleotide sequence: TGTGCCAGCAGTTTTAGGGACACCTACGAGCAGTACTTC.

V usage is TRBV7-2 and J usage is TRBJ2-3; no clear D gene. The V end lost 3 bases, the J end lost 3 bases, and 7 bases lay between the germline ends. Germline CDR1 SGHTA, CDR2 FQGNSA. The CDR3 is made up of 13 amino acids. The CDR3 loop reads CASSFKRTDTQYF. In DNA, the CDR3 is TGTGCCAGCAGCTTTAAGCGTACAGATACGCAGTATTTT.

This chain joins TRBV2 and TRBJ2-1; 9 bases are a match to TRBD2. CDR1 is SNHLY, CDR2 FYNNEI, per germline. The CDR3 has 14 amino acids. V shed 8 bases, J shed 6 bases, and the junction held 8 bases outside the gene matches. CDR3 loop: CASAEGLAFNEQFF. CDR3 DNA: TGTGCCAGCGCCGAGGGACTAGCATTCAATGAGCAGTTCTTC. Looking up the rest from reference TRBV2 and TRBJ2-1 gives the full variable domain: EPEVTQTPSHQVTQMGQEVILRCVPISNHLYFYWYRQILGQKVEFLVSFYNNEISEKSEIFDDQFSVERPDGSNFTLKIRSTKLEDSAMYFCASAEGLAFNEQFFGPGTRLTVL.

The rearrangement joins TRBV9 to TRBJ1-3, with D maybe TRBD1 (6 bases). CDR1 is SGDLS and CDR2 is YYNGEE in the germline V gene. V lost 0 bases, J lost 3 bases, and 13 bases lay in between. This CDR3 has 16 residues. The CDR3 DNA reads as TGTGCCAGCAGCGTAGTATCTGGGGGCGGTGGAAACACCATATATTTT. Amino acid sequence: CASSVVSGGGGNTIYF.

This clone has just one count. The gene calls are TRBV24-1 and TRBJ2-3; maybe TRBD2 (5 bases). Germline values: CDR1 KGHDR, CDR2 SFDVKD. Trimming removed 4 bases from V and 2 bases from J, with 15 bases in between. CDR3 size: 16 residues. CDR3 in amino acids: CATSDPREGFTDTQYF. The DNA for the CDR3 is TGTGCCACCAGTGACCCCCGTGAGGGTTTCACAGATACGCAGTATTTT.

The CDR3 spells CASSLARRDGYTF. The CDR3 nucleotides read TGCGCCAGCAGCTTGGCCAGGAGGGACGGCTACACCTTC. The chain carries TRBV5-1 and TRBJ1-2; TRBD1 might be the D (5 bases). The CDR3 sequence is 13 residues long. Germline loops: CDR1 SGHRS, CDR2 YFSETQ. The V and J ends lost 0 bases and 8 bases respectively, with 11 bases between them.

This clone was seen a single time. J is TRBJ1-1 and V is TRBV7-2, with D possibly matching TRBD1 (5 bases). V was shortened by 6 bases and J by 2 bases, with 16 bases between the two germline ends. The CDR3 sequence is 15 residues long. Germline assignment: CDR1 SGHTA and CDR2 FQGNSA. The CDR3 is CASRRTGTQNTEAFF. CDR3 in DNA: TGTGCCAGCAGGCGTACCGGGACTCAAAACACTGAAGCTTTCTTT.

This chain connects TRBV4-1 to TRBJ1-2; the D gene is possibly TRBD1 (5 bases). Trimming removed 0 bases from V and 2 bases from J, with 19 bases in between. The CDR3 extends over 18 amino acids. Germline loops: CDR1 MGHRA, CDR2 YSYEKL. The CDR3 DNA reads TGCGCCAGCAGCCAAGATATTTGGGGAAGGGGTCTAAACTATGGCTACACCTTC. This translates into CASSQDIWGRGLNYGYTF.

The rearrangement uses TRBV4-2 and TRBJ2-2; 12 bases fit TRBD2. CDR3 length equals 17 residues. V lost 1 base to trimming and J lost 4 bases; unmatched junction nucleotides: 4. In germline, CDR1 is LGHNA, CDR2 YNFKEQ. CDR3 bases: TGTGCCAGCAGCCAAGCGCCTAGCGGGAGGGCCACCGGGGAGCTGTTTTTT. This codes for CASSQAPSGRATGELFF.

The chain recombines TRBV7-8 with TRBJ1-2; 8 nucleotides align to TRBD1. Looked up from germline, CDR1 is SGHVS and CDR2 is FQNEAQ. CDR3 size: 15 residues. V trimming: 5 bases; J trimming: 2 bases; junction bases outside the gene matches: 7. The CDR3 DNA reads TGTGCCAGCAGCCCTGGACAGGGCCCCAACTATGGCTACACCTTC. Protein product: CASSPGQGPNYGYTF.

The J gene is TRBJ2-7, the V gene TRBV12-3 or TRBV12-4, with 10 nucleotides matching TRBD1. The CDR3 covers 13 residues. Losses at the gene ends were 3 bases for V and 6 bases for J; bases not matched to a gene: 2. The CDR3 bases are TGTGCCAGCAGTTTTGGGACAGGGGTCGAGCAGTACTTC. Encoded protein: CASSFGTGVEQYF.

The CDR3 is CASKQGARGSTEAFF. CDR3 DNA sequence: TGTGCCAGCAAACAGGGGGCCAGGGGGAGCACTGAAGCTTTCTTT. V is TRBV6-4 and J is TRBJ1-1; 9 bases fit TRBD1. Germline CDR1 and CDR2: MRHNA and SNTAGT. The CDR3 extends over 15 amino acids. Trimming took 7 bases from V and 4 from J; bases not matched to a gene: 10.

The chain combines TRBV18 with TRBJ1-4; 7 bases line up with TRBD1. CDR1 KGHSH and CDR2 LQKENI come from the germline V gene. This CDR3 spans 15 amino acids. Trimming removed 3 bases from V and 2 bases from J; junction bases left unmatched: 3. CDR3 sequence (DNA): TGTGCCAGCTCACCCTCAGGGGGGACTAATGAAAAACTGTTTTTT. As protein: CASSPSGGTNEKLFF.

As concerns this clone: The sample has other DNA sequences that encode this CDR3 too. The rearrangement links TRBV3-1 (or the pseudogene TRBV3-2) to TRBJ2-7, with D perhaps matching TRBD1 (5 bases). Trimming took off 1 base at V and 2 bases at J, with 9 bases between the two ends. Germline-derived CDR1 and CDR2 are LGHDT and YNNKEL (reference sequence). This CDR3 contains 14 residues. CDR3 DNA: TGTGCCAGCAGCCAAGGTGCAGGGACCTACGAGCAGTACTTC. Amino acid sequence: CASSQGAGTYEQYF.